A single sample is the source of the 16 T cell receptor beta chains below, sequenced in a study of blood T cell repertoires in COVID-19. Generated by immunoSEQ multiplex PCR, the TCRdb table keeps only in-frame clones and is missing some. There are approximately 240,000 clones in the sample; 83% occur only once, and 1.3% lies in the top ten. The sequencing sample was made of peripheral blood. These TCRs come from a woman aged 30 to 39 with COVID-19, enrolled during active disease.

This chain uses TRBV10-3 with TRBJ2-5, with a weak D call TRBD1 (5 bases). CDR3 length: 13 residues. Germline values: CDR1 ENHRY, CDR2 SYGVKD. The ends were cut back, 6 bases at V and 0 bases at J, with 8 bases in the middle. CDR3 nucleotides: TGTGCCATCAGAGCACAGGACCAAGAGACCCAGTACTTC. The encoded protein is CAIRAQDQETQYF.

The chain is built from TRBV4-3 and TRBJ1-2; the match to TRBD1 covers 7 bases. Trimming removed 4 bases from V and 6 bases from J; junction bases left unmatched: 11. Germline assignment: CDR1 LGHNA and CDR2 YSLEER. This CDR3 is 15 amino acids long. CDR3 bases: TGCGCCAGCAGCCCCTTGGACAGGCCTCAACATGGCTACACCTTC. Amino acid sequence: CASSPLDRPQHGYTF.

The V gene is TRBV7-9, the J gene TRBJ2-1; 11 bases are shared with TRBD2. Germline values: CDR1 SEHNR, CDR2 FQNEAQ (reference sequence). The ends lost 2 bases at V and 6 bases at J; junction bases unmatched: 9. The CDR3 spans 17 residues. This chain's CDR3 is CASSLFGTSGRRNEQFF. Here the CDR3 DNA reads TGTGCCAGCAGCTTATTCGGTACTAGCGGGAGACGCAATGAGCAGTTCTTC.

The genes are TRBV6-2 or TRBV6-3 and TRBJ2-7, with D unclear. Germline V gene lookup returns CDR1 MNHEY and CDR2 SVGEGT. V was clipped by 0 bases and J by 4 bases, with 4 bases between them. The length of the CDR3 is 12 residues. The CDR3 is CASSYSRYEQYF. CDR3 coding DNA: TGTGCCAGCAGTTACTCGAGGTACGAGCAGTACTTC.

Only a few counts were recorded for this clone. The chain has TRBV7-9 and TRBJ2-5; D may be TRBD2 (6 bases). Looked up from germline, CDR1 is SEHNR and CDR2 is FQNEAQ (reference sequence). V was trimmed by 6 bases and J by 4 bases, leaving 15 bases between them. This CDR3 comprises 14 residues. DNA for the CDR3: TGTGCCAGCAGACCCTCAACTAGCCTAGAGACCCAGTACTTC. This codes for CASRPSTSLETQYF.

The rearrangement joins TRBV4-1 to TRBJ2-7; 9 positions agree with TRBD2. Trimming cost V 3 bases and J 3 bases; bases outside gene matches: 6. This CDR3 comprises 15 residues. Germline CDR1 MGHRA, CDR2 YSYEKL. The CDR3 bases are TGCGCCAGCAGCCACCCGGCGGGAGGGGTCTACGAGCAGTACTTC. Translating it yields CASSHPAGGVYEQYF.

This chain joins TRBV14 and TRBJ1-2, with unresolved D. The CDR3 is made up of 13 amino acids. V dropped 1 base and J dropped 5 bases, with 8 bases sitting between them. Germline V gene data show CDR1 as SGHDN and CDR2 as FVKESK. The CDR3 region has the DNA TGTGCCAGCAGCCAAGGACACTTTTATGGCTACACCTTC. Translating gives CASSQGHFYGYTF.

The rearrangement joins TRBV7-2 to TRBJ2-7; the match to TRBD1 covers 7 bases. V was clipped by 5 bases and J by 3 bases; unmatched bases: 10. The CDR3 consists of 15 residues. Germline V lookup: CDR1 SGHTA, CDR2 FQGNSA. The CDR3: CASSTLGGDGYEQYF. CDR3 bases: TGTGCCAGCAGCACCCTAGGGGGCGATGGCTACGAGCAGTACTTC.

This clone was observed once. The V call is TRBV2, the J call TRBJ2-5; tentative D call: TRBD2 (6 bases). Trimming left V 8 bases short and J 0 bases short, with 16 bases between. CDR3 length: 15 amino acids. The germline CDR1 and CDR2 sequences are SNHLY and FYNNEI. The CDR3, as DNA: TGTGCCAGCCGTTCTTTGGGGGGATACCAAGAGACCCAGTACTTC. It is translated as CASRSLGGYQETQYF.

The chain employs TRBV5-4 and TRBJ2-2; 8 bases match TRBD2. The CDR3 length is 16 residues. Germline V CDR1 and CDR2: SGHNT, YYREEE (reference sequence). After removal of 4 bases from V and 2 bases from J, the junction contained 7 bases not matched to a gene. The CDR3 DNA reads TGTGCCAGCAGCAAACAACTAGCGGTAAACACCGGGGAGCTGTTTTTT. Translating it yields CASSKQLAVNTGELFF. The full variable domain, in which reference TRBV5-4 and TRBJ2-2 provide the parts outside the CDR3, is ETGVTQSPTHLIKTRGQQVTLRCSSQSGHNTVSWYQQALGQGPQFIFQYYREEENGRGNFPPRFSGLQFPNYSSELNVNALELDDSALYLCASSKQLAVNTGELFFGEGSRLTVL.

The rearrangement joins TRBV10-3 to TRBJ1-2, with no clear D. The CDR3 totals 14 residues. The V and J ends lost 0 bases and 2 bases respectively, with 7 bases between them. From germline, CDR1 is ENHRY and CDR2 SYGVKD. CDR3 sequence: CAISESRQNYGYTF. The DNA of the CDR3 is TGTGCCATCAGTGAGTCGCGGCAGAACTATGGCTACACCTTC.

This rearrangement joins TRBV2 to TRBJ1-2; D is perhaps TRBD1 (5 bases). Germline-derived CDR1 and CDR2 are SNHLY and FYNNEI. This CDR3 comprises 13 residues. V was shortened by 3 bases and J by 3 bases, with 8 bases between the two germline ends. In nucleotides, the CDR3 is TGTGCCAGCAGTGATTCGGGGGACTATGGCTACACCTTC. It codes for CASSDSGDYGYTF.

This clone has a count of ten or more. The chain links TRBV14 to TRBJ2-1; 9 bases align to TRBD2. Trimming cost V 4 bases and J 4 bases; bases outside gene matches: 11. Germline CDR1 is SGHDN and CDR2 is FVKESK. The CDR3 consists of 17 residues. The CDR3 loop reads CASSPRWRRGGYNEQFF. CDR3 bases: TGTGCCAGCAGCCCAAGATGGAGGCGGGGGGGATACAATGAGCAGTTCTTC.

This chain connects TRBV4-1 to TRBJ1-6, with D hard to call. V was cut by 1 base and J by 6 bases, with 13 bases left in between. Looked up from germline, CDR1 is MGHRA and CDR2 is YSYEKL. This CDR3 spans 16 amino acids. CDR3 coding DNA: TGCGCCAGCAGCCAAGTCCCCGTGGGGAGTAATTCACCCCTCCACTTT. Translated, it gives CASSQVPVGSNSPLHF.

The J gene is TRBJ2-3, the V gene TRBV11-3, with a possible D match to TRBD2 (7 bases). The V gene's germline CDR1 is SGHNT and CDR2 YENEEA. The CDR3 spans 15 residues. The ends were cut back, 1 base at V and 4 bases at J, with 12 bases in the middle. The CDR3 here is CASSLVGGPADTQYF. Here the CDR3 DNA reads TGTGCCAGCAGCTTAGTCGGGGGGCCCGCAGATACGCAGTATTTT.

The sample holds a few counts of this clone. The chain has TRBV6-5 and TRBJ2-7; 8 nucleotides align to TRBD1. CDR3 length: 15 amino acids. The junction had 11 bases not matched to a gene; V was cut back by 6 bases and J by 4 bases. Germline V lookup: CDR1 MNHEY, CDR2 SVGAGI. The CDR3: CASSLRGQVHYEQYF. The CDR3 bases are TGTGCCAGCAGCCTTCGGGGACAGGTTCATTACGAGCAGTACTTC.